A selection of T cell receptor beta chains follows, all from one sample in a study of cytomegalovirus exposure and HLA in healthy donors. Profiling relied on immunoSEQ multiplex PCR, and the TCRdb table lists in-frame clones only, not all of them. The data show roughly 87,000 clones, with roughly three quarters seen just once and roughly 14% held by the top ten. The sequencing input was PBMCs. These receptors came from a woman aged 40 to 50 in good health and CMV-seropositive. Both conserved end residues are part of each CDR3. Each record gives: V gene, D gene, J gene, clone size, CDR3 DNA, CDR3 protein. D genes are given only for firm matches. Part of the rows lack a size; the others show once, few, many or a class for expanded clones.

TRBV6-5,NA,TRBJ2-1,NA,TGTGCCAGCAGCCCCGTTTCGGGGGACTACAATGAGCAGTTCTTC,CASSPVSGDYNEQFF
TRBV14,TRBD2,TRBJ2-1,few,TGTGCCAGCAGCCAGGAGCGACTAGCTGGCGAGCAGTTCTTC,CASSQERLAGEQFF
TRBV12-5,TRBD2,TRBJ2-1,NA,TGTGCTAGTGGTTCAACCGGGGGGGACAATGAGCAGTTCTTC,CASGSTGGDNEQFF
TRBV11-1,NA,TRBJ1-1,NA,TGTGCCAGCAGCTTCAGGGTACTGAACACTGAAGCTTTCTTT,CASSFRVLNTEAFF
TRBV5-6,NA,TRBJ2-2,NA,TGTGCCAGCAGCTGGACAGAGAACACCGGGGAGCTGTTTTTT,CASSWTENTGELFF
TRBV6-7,TRBD2,TRBJ2-1,few,TGTGCCAGCAGTTACTCAAGACTAGCGGGAGGGGGCTACAATGAGCAGTTCTTC,CASSYSRLAGGGYNEQFF
TRBV6-5,NA,TRBJ2-7,NA,TGTGCCAGCAGATCTGAGCCTGAGCCCTACGAGCAGTACTTC,CASRSEPEPYEQYF
TRBV6-4,NA,TRBJ2-3,NA,TGTGCCAGCAGTGAAGGAGTAGCCAGCACAGATACGCAGTATTTT,CASSEGVASTDTQYF
TRBV5-1,NA,TRBJ1-1,once,TGCGCCAGCAGCTTGGGGGGAGGGAACTCTGAAGCTTTCTTT,CASSLGGGNSEAFF
TRBV19,NA,TRBJ2-3,few,TGTGCCAGTAGAGCAAGGACTAGCACAGATACGCAGTATTTT,CASRARTSTDTQYF
TRBV27,NA,TRBJ2-5,NA,TGTGCCAGCAGTTCCAACAGTGAAGAGACCCAGTACTTC,CASSSNSEETQYF
TRBV9,NA,TRBJ2-5,NA,TGTGCCAGCAGCGTAGGGCCGACAGGCTACAGAAAAGAGACCCAGTACTTC,CASSVGPTGYRKETQYF
TRBV13,NA,TRBJ1-1,once,TGTGCCAGCAGCTACGGGAGGGGGACTGAAGCTTTCTTT,CASSYGRGTEAFF
TRBV18,TRBD2,TRBJ2-5,once,TGTGCCAGCTCCCAGGAAGTCGCTAGCGGGCCCGAGTACTTC,CASSQEVASGPEYF
TRBV7-9,TRBD1,TRBJ2-1,once,TGTGCCAGCAGCAACGGACAGGGGGTCTACAATGAGCAGTTCTTC,CASSNGQGVYNEQFF
TRBV29-1,NA,TRBJ2-7,NA,TGCAGCGTTGAAAGGATTGAGGACGGGGGCTACGAGCAGTACTTC,CSVERIEDGGYEQYF
TRBV6-1,TRBD1,TRBJ1-3,few,TGTGCCGGCGGGACAGCCTGGGGCTCTGGAAACACCATATATTTT,CAGGTAWGSGNTIYF
TRBV29-1,NA,TRBJ1-1,few,TGCAGCGTTGAAGCCTGGGGAAGAACAGGGAATAATGAAGCTTTCTTT,CSVEAWGRTGNNEAFF
TRBV2,NA,TRBJ2-5,once,TGTGCCAGCAGTGTTGGCAGGTCAGAGACCCAGTACTTC,CASSVGRSETQYF
TRBV15,NA,TRBJ2-7,NA,TGTGCCACCAGCAGCTACTCCGGGACACCCTCCTACGAGCAGTACTTC,CATSSYSGTPSYEQYF
TRBV6-5,NA,TRBJ2-7,NA,TGTGCCAGCAACCAGGGTTACGAGCAGTACTTC,CASNQGYEQYF
TRBV6-6,NA,TRBJ2-5,NA,TGTGCCAGCAGTTACGACACCGGACACTTATCAGACTTC,CASSYDTGHLSDF